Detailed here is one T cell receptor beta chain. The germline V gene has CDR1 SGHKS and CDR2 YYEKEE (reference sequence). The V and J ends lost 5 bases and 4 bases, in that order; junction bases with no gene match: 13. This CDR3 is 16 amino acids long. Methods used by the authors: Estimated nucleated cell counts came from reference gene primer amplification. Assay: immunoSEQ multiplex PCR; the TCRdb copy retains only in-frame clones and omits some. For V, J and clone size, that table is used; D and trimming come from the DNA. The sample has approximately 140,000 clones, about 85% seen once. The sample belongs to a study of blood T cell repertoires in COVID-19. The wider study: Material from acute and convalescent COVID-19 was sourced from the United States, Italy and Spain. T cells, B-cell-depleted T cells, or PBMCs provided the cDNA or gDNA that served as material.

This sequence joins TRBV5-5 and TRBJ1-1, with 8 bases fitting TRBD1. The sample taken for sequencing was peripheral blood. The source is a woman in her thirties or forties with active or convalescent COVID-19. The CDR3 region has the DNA TGTGCCAGCAGACAGAATCAGGGGGCACGGAGCACTGAAGCTTTCTTT. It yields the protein CASRQNQGARSTEAFF. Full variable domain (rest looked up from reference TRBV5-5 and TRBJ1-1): DAGVTQSPTHLIKTRGQQVTLRCSPISGHKSVSWYQQVLGQGPQFIFQYYEKEERGRGNFPDRFSARQFPNYSSELNVNALLLGDSALYLCASRQNQGARSTEAFFGQGTRLTVV.